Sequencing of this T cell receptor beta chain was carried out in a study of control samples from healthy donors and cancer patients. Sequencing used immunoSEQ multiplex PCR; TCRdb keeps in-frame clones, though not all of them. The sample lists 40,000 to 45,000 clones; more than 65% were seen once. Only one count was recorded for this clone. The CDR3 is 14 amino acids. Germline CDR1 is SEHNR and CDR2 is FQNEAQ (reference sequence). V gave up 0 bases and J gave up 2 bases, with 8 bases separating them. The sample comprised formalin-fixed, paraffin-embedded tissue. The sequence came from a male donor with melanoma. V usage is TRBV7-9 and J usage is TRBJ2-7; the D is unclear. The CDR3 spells CASSLAGRTYEQYF. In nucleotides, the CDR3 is TGTGCCAGCAGCTTAGCGGGAAGGACCTACGAGCAGTACTTC.